Below, 28 T cell receptor beta chains from the same sample are listed, as sequenced in a study of T cells after yellow fever vaccination. TCRdb independently ran MiXCR on the 5' RACE reads; one entry per CDR3 protein. The profile shows hundreds of thousands of distinct CDR3 sequences, 13% of them singletons. The material sequenced was PBMCs, taken on the day of the yellow fever booster vaccination. These receptors were taken from a man younger than 40 who received the YFV17D yellow fever vaccine.

J is TRBJ2-1 and V is TRBV29-1, with TRBD1 identical over 8 bases. Germline-derived CDR1 and CDR2 are SQVTM and ANQGSEA. This CDR3 region has 13 residues. The trim removed 7 bases at V and 12 bases at J, leaving 14 bases unmatched. The DNA for the CDR3 is TGCAGCGGATCTTCTCCGGACGACAGGGGGCAGTTCTTC. Translated: CSGSSPDDRGQFF.

CDR3 region: CASSLVPSAWEAETQYF. The CDR3 DNA reads as TGTGCCAGCAGCTTAGTTCCTAGCGCATGGGAGGCTGAGACCCAGTACTTC. The chain combines TRBV7-6 with TRBJ2-5; a weak D match, TRBD2 (6 bases). CDR1 and CDR2 from the germline V gene are SGHVS and FNYEAQ. V lost 1 base to trimming and J lost 5 bases, with 20 bases between them. CDR3 length equals 17 residues.

A few counts support this clonotype. The gene calls are TRBV20-1 and TRBJ2-7, with D tentatively TRBD2 (5 bases). Germline V CDR1 and CDR2: DFQATT, SNEGSKA (reference sequence). This CDR3 comprises 13 residues. The V end was cut by 2 bases, the J end by 2 bases, with 10 bases between. The CDR3 DNA sequence: TGCAGTGCTAGAACGGACGGGGCCTACGAGCAGTACTTC. Translation: CSARTDGAYEQYF.

This clonotype turned up a few times. This chain links TRBV5-1 with TRBJ2-3; 11 bases fit TRBD2. CDR1 and CDR2 from the germline V gene are SGHRS and YFSETQ. J lost 2 bases, V lost 3 bases, and 11 bases had no gene match. CDR3 size: 18 residues. The CDR3 here is CASSSGTSGNLYTDTQYF. The CDR3 DNA follows: TGCGCCAGCAGCTCCGGGACTAGCGGAAACCTTTACACAGATACGCAGTATTTT.

This clonotype was observed a handful of times. One junction end does not reproduce the germline sequence, and a read error may be involved. This sequence joins TRBV7-2 and TRBJ2-5; D gene uncertain. The CDR3 consists of 11 residues. Germline CDR1 and CDR2: SGHTA and FQGNSA. DNA of the CDR3: TGCCCAATTGATACCGAAGAGACCCAGTACTTC. This gives the protein CPIDTEETQYF.

The V and J genes are TRBV20-1 and TRBJ1-2, with TRBD1 matching over 7 bases. V was pared by 6 bases and J by 7 bases, with 11 bases of the junction left unmatched. Germline loops: CDR1 DFQATT, CDR2 SNEGSKA (reference sequence). The CDR3 is 13 amino acids. CDR3 loop: CSAEREGARGYTF. CDR3 nucleotides: TGCAGTGCCGAACGCGAGGGGGCTCGTGGCTACACCTTC.

There are a few counts of this clonotype. CDR3 loop: CAWIPSGLAGETQYF. CDR3 DNA sequence: TGTGCCTGGATACCCTCCGGACTAGCGGGAGAGACCCAGTACTTC. The chain couples TRBV30 to TRBJ2-5, with 11 bases matching TRBD2. Germline-derived CDR1 and CDR2 are GTSNPN and SVGIG (reference sequence). This CDR3 has 15 amino acids. The V and J ends lost 4 bases and 4 bases, in that order; junction bases with no gene match: 8.

This clonotype came up many times. An end of the junction differs from the germline gene, which may be a read error. CDR3: CASSLTEETQYF. The CDR3 DNA follows: TGTGCCAGCAGCTTGACAGAAGAGACCCAGTACTTC. The genes are TRBV5-1 and TRBJ2-5; possible D gene TRBD1, 5 bases. Germline-derived CDR1 and CDR2 are SGHRS and YFSETQ. The CDR3 runs to 12 residues.

There are a few counts of this clonotype. The chain has TRBV3-1 and TRBJ2-7; possible D gene TRBD2, 6 bases. The germline gives CDR1 LGHDT, CDR2 YNNKEL (reference sequence). V was pared by 0 bases and J by 4 bases, with 16 bases between. The CDR3 consists of 16 residues. CDR3 nucleotide sequence: TGTGCCAGCAGCCAAGACCCGGTTCCTAGCGTTTACGAGCAGTACTTC. Amino acids: CASSQDPVPSVYEQYF.

This clonotype was seen many times. The rearrangement links TRBV12-3 or TRBV12-4 to TRBJ2-1; 11 bases line up with TRBD1. V lost 9 bases, J lost 9 bases, and 4 bases stayed unmatched. The CDR3 has 12 amino acids. The CDR3 protein is CASGQGAGEQFF. CDR3 coding DNA: TGTGCCAGTGGACAGGGGGCAGGTGAGCAGTTCTTC.

This clonotype was observed a few times. The chain recombines TRBV4-1 with TRBJ2-1, with D possibly TRBD2 on 6 matching bases. Germline assignment: CDR1 MGHRA and CDR2 YSYEKL. The CDR3 loop spans 12 amino acids. V dropped 5 bases and J dropped 14 bases, with 16 bases sitting between them. CDR3 in amino acids: CASSSRTGREFF. DNA for the CDR3: TGCGCCAGCAGCAGTAGGACCGGGAGAGAGTTCTTC.

This sequence joins TRBV20-1 and TRBJ2-5, with D unclear. The CDR3 has 13 amino acids. Deletions cut 8 bases from V and 2 bases from J, with 15 bases between. In germline, CDR1 is DFQATT, CDR2 SNEGSKA (reference sequence). The CDR3 bases are TGCAGTATAGGCGGTAGGACGCAAGAGACCCAGTACTTC. It translates to CSIGGRTQETQYF.

The V and J genes are TRBV6-5 and TRBJ1-2; no clear D. Trimming stripped 0 bases from V and 2 bases from J, with 10 bases between. Per germline, CDR1 MNHEY and CDR2 SVGAGI. The CDR3 loop spans 15 amino acids. CDR3 region: CASSYSSGDNYGYTF. The DNA of the CDR3 is TGTGCCAGCAGTTACTCGAGCGGAGACAACTATGGCTACACCTTC.

This clonotype was observed a handful of times. V usage is TRBV6-1 and J usage is TRBJ2-5; no definite D call. Germline CDR1 is MNHNS and CDR2 is SASEGT. The CDR3 has 14 residues. Trimming left V 8 bases short and J 5 bases short, with 18 bases between. CDR3 in DNA: TGTGCCAGCGGGGAACTTGGGGATTTTGAGACCCAGTACTTC. It codes for CASGELGDFETQYF.

Notes on this clonotype: A much larger clone is a single base away; this may be a read error. J is TRBJ2-7 and V is TRBV7-9; the D call may be TRBD1 or TRBD2 (5 bases each). The CDR3 sequence is 14 residues long. CDR1 SEHNR and CDR2 FQNEAQ come from the germline V gene (reference sequence). As DNA, the CDR3 is TGTGCCAGCAGCCCTACTCCGGGACCCTACGAGCCGTACTTC. This codes for CASSPTPGPYEPYF.

In nucleotides, the CDR3 is TGTGCCAGCAGCAAAGCGCACCGGCGGGACAGATACACCGGGGAGCTGTTTTTT. Amino acids: CASSKAHRRDRYTGELFF. This chain uses TRBV21-1 with TRBJ2-2; the table gives TRBD1 as D, unverified against the DNA. TRBV21-1 is flagged as a pseudogene. This CDR3 is built from 18 residues.

The rearrangement links TRBV19 to TRBJ2-7, with 8 bases lining up with TRBD1. Looked up from germline, CDR1 is LNHDA and CDR2 is SQIVND (reference sequence). The CDR3 spans 14 residues. V gave up 4 bases and J gave up 5 bases; unmatched junction bases: 7. CDR3 loop: CASSTWTGQNEQYF. Here the CDR3 DNA reads TGTGCCAGTAGTACTTGGACAGGGCAGAACGAGCAGTACTTC.

This clonotype was detected only a few times. This rearrangement joins TRBV12-5 to TRBJ2-1; 10 bases agree with TRBD1. Germline CDR1 LGHNT, CDR2 FRNRAP. V dropped 6 bases and J dropped 3; count of bases not matched to a gene: 2. This CDR3 has 14 residues. CDR3 DNA: TGTGCTAGTGGCGGGACAGGGGTCTACAATGAGCAGTTCTTC. Its translation is CASGGTGVYNEQFF.

This clonotype was detected only a few times. The chain links TRBV3-1 to TRBJ2-7; 14 bases line up with TRBD2. This CDR3 is built from 21 residues. Looked up from germline, CDR1 is LGHDT and CDR2 is YNNKEL (reference sequence). V trimming: 3 bases; J trimming: 0 bases; junction bases outside the gene matches: 16. The CDR3 bases are TGTGCCAGCAGCCAGCGGGTCGCAGGGCGACTAGCGGGGGGGATCTCCTACGAGCAGTACTTC. Amino acids: CASSQRVAGRLAGGISYEQYF.

This sequence joins TRBV10-3 and TRBJ2-7, with D perhaps TRBD2 (5 bases). Trimming pared 5 bases from V and 0 bases from J, leaving 11 bases between. The germline gives CDR1 ENHRY, CDR2 SYGVKD. The CDR3 runs to 14 residues. The CDR3 spells CAISLSSDSYEQYF. CDR3 nucleotides: TGTGCCATCAGTTTAAGTAGCGACTCCTACGAGCAGTACTTC.

This clonotype was observed a handful of times. The chain carries TRBV27 and TRBJ2-7; TRBD1 might be the D (6 bases). CDR1 and CDR2 from the germline V gene are MNHEY and SMNVEV (reference sequence). Trimming removed 5 bases at V and 2 bases at J, with 19 bases between. The CDR3 is 16 amino acids. CDR3 sequence: CASSPLPGGGTYEQYF. The CDR3 nucleotides read TGTGCCAGCAGTCCCTTGCCTGGGGGCGGAACCTACGAGCAGTACTTC.

This chain connects TRBV6-5 to TRBJ1-5; D is uncertain. Per the germline V gene, CDR1 is MNHEY and CDR2 is SVGAGI. V lost 2 bases and J lost 9, with 8 bases in between. The CDR3 totals 12 residues. CDR3: CASSYPNGPQHF. The CDR3 DNA reads TGTGCCAGCAGTTACCCAAATGGGCCCCAGCATTTT.

This clonotype showed up just a few times. The chain is built from TRBV7-2 and TRBJ2-6; a possible D gene is TRBD1 (7 bases). Trimming stripped 0 bases from V and 0 bases from J, with 15 bases between. This CDR3 has 19 amino acids. Germline assignment: CDR1 SGHTA and CDR2 FQGNSA. In nucleotides, the CDR3 is TGTGCCAGCAGCTTAGCATTTTTCCAGGGGGGCTCTGGGGCCAACGTCCTGACTTTC. Translated, it gives CASSLAFFQGGSGANVLTF.

The sample holds a few counts of this clonotype. The V and J genes are TRBV6-5 and TRBJ1-5, with D uncertain. Germline lookup yields CDR1 MNHEY and CDR2 SVGAGI. V gave up 2 bases and J gave up 6 bases, with 8 bases separating them. The CDR3 is made up of 13 amino acids. The CDR3 sequence: CASSYGPLQPQHF. The CDR3 DNA reads TGTGCCAGCAGTTACGGCCCGCTTCAGCCCCAGCATTTT.

The rearrangement joins TRBV11-2 to TRBJ2-7, with 9 nucleotides matching TRBD2. CDR3 size: 19 residues. The ends lost 0 bases at V and 4 bases at J; junction bases unmatched: 16. Germline CDR1 SGHAT, CDR2 FQNNGV. DNA of the CDR3: TGTGCCAGCAGCTTAGAATTAGCGGGAGTCGGTTTGGGTACGTACGAGCAGTACTTC. Its protein is CASSLELAGVGLGTYEQYF.

This chain links TRBV5-1 with TRBJ2-5, with 12 bases fitting TRBD1. Germline CDR1 reads SGHRS; CDR2 reads YFSETQ. Unmatched junction bases numbered 4, after V lost 4 bases and J lost 0 bases. The CDR3 has 16 residues. CDR3 in amino acids: CASSRGTGGNQETQYF. CDR3 bases: TGCGCCAGCAGCAGAGGGACAGGGGGCAACCAAGAGACCCAGTACTTC. Full variable domain (rest looked up from reference TRBV5-1 and TRBJ2-5): KAGVTQTPRYLIKTRGQQVTLSCSPISGHRSVSWYQQTPGQGLQFLFEYFSETQRNKGNFPGRFSGRQFSNSRSEMNVSTLELGDSALYLCASSRGTGGNQETQYFGPGTRLLVL.

This clonotype occurred a few times. The chain has TRBV20-1 and TRBJ2-5; D gene ambiguous. The CDR3 totals 13 residues. Trimming took off 4 bases at V and 2 bases at J, with 11 bases between the two ends. Germline-derived CDR1 and CDR2 are DFQATT and SNEGSKA (reference sequence). CDR3 residues: CSAITGSQETQYF. Here the CDR3 DNA reads TGCAGTGCTATCACTGGGTCACAAGAGACCCAGTACTTC.

For the CDR3, the DNA is TGTGCCAGCAGTGAACTAGCCAAAAACATTCAGTACTTC. It specifies CASSELAKNIQYF. The chain has TRBV2 and TRBJ2-4; no definite D call. The germline V and J ends were trimmed by 2 bases and 0 bases, with 2 bases remaining between them. The CDR3 is 13 amino acids. The germline gives CDR1 SNHLY, CDR2 FYNNEI.